The clone carrying this T cell receptor (beta chain) has more than one count but fewer than ten. The germline CDR1 and CDR2 sequences are MNHEY and SMNVEV (reference sequence). V was trimmed by 5 bases and J by 0 bases, leaving 11 bases between them. The CDR3 covers 14 residues. The sample comes from a study of blood T cell repertoires in COVID-19. Study in general: There were acute and convalescent COVID-19 samples, and they came from the United States, Italy and Spain. From T cells, B-cell-depleted T cells, or PBMCs came the material, which was cDNA or gDNA.

As originally analysed: For nucleated cells, counts were estimated from reference gene primer amplification. TCRdb's copy holds only in-frame clones and misses some; the assay was immunoSEQ multiplex PCR. The DNA gave D and trimming, while V, J and clone size come from that table. The data show about 190,000 clones, around 77% seen once. The receptor comes from a man in his 60s with active or convalescent COVID-19. This sequence joins TRBV27 and TRBJ2-7; maybe TRBD1 (5 bases). What was sequenced was peripheral blood. The CDR3 region is CASSAYRSSYEQYF. The CDR3 region has the DNA TGTGCCAGCAGTGCCTACAGGAGCTCCTACGAGCAGTACTTC.